These 21 T cell receptor beta chains were all obtained from the same sample, sequenced in a study of T cells in Graves' hyperthyroidism and ophthalmopathy. RNA transcripts served as the template for amplifying TCR beta CDR3 regions. When the TCR CDR3 underwent first-round RT-PCR, the HTBI primer set was used. TCRdb fed the multiplex PCR reads into MiXCR, producing one record per CDR3 protein. The sample yields 600,000 to 800,000 distinct CDR3 sequences, roughly a third seen once. What was sequenced was blood. These receptor sequences come from a woman aged 40 to 50 with Graves' hyperthyroidism.

This clonotype was counted many times. The chain combines TRBV10-2 with TRBJ2-7, with TRBD2 matching 7 bases. The ends lost 5 bases at V and 5 bases at J; junction bases unmatched: 9. CDR1 and CDR2 from the germline V gene are WSHSY and SAAADI. The CDR3 extends over 14 amino acids. CDR3 protein: CASSHRLARDEQYF. Written as DNA, the CDR3 is TGCGCCAGCAGTCACCGACTAGCACGGGACGAGCAGTACTTC.

In its sample, this clonotype was seen a few times. This chain joins TRBV9 and TRBJ1-6, with 8 positions matching TRBD1. The CDR3 runs to 18 residues. V lost 0 bases to trimming and J lost 3 bases; unmatched junction nucleotides: 8. CDR1 and CDR2 from the germline V gene are SGDLS and YYNGEE. The CDR3 loop reads CASSVGLEQGVYNSPLHF. CDR3 nucleotides: TGTGCCAGCAGCGTAGGTTTAGAACAGGGGGTCTATAATTCACCCCTCCACTTT. Together with reference TRBV9 and TRBJ1-6, the CDR3 gives the full variable domain: DSGVTQTPKHLITATGQRVTLRCSPRSGDLSVYWYQQSLDQGLQFLIQYYNGEERAKGNILERFSAQQFPDLHSELNLSSLELGDSALYFCASSVGLEQGVYNSPLHFGNGTRLTVT.

This clonotype was counted many times. This CDR3 is CASSLQPAGNTIYF. As DNA, the CDR3 is TGTGCCAGCAGTTTACAGCCAGCCGGAAACACCATATATTTT. The rearrangement joins TRBV27 to TRBJ1-3, with D unresolved. Trimming shortened V by 2 bases and J by 4 bases, and 9 bases separated the two germline ends. The germline V gene has CDR1 MNHEY and CDR2 SMNVEV (reference sequence). This CDR3 is 14 amino acids long.

Points on this clonotype: This may be a read error, as it is one base from a much larger clone. The chain is built from TRBV9 and TRBJ1-1; D gene uncertain. Germline loops: CDR1 SGDLS, CDR2 YYNGEE. The length of the CDR3 is 14 residues. Trimming left V 0 bases short and J 4 bases short, with 10 bases between. The CDR3 loop reads CASSVGPWGTEAFF. In nucleotides, the CDR3 is TGTGCCAGCAGCGTAGGGCCATGGGGCACTGAAGCTTTCTTT. The full variable domain, in which reference TRBV9 and TRBJ1-1 provide the parts outside the CDR3, is DSGVTQTPKHLITATGQRVTLRCSPRSGDLSVYWYQQSLDQGLQFLIQYYNGEERAKGNILERFSAQQFPDLHSELNLSSLELGDSALYFCASSVGPWGTEAFFGQGTRLTVV.

This clonotype appeared many times. The chain employs TRBV5-4 and TRBJ2-5, with D tentatively TRBD2 (6 bases). There are 13 residues in the CDR3. CDR1 and CDR2 (germline): SGHNT, YYREEE (reference sequence). Trimming removed 4 bases at V and 2 bases at J, with 9 bases between. CDR3 coding DNA: TGTGCCAGCAGCCCCGGGACTCAAGAGACCCAGTACTTC. Translated, it gives CASSPGTQETQYF.

This chain connects TRBV29-1 to TRBJ2-5; D is possibly TRBD2 (5 bases). The CDR3 is 14 amino acids. Germline lookup yields CDR1 SQVTM and CDR2 ANQGSEA. Trimming removed 8 bases at V and 1 base at J, with 17 bases between. The CDR3 region has the DNA TGCAGCTTAGCGCCGGCTGGAGGCCAAGAGACCCAGTACTTC. Translation: CSLAPAGGQETQYF.

This clonotype was recorded a few times. The V call is TRBV5-4, the J call TRBJ1-2; D unresolved. The CDR3 has 14 amino acids. Trimming removed 0 bases at V and 8 bases at J, with 14 bases between. In germline, CDR1 is SGHNT, CDR2 YYREEE (reference sequence). CDR3 region: CASSLGALISGYTF. In DNA, the CDR3 is TGTGCCAGCAGCTTGGGGGCCCTCATAAGCGGCTACACCTTC.

This clonotype appeared many times. J is TRBJ2-6 and V is TRBV14; 7 bases are shared with TRBD1. V was clipped by 3 bases and J by 7 bases; unmatched bases: 3. The germline V gene has CDR1 SGHDN and CDR2 FVKESK. The CDR3 is 14 amino acids. For the CDR3, the DNA is TGTGCCAGCAGCCATTGGACAGGAGCCAACGTCCTGACTTTC. Protein sequence: CASSHWTGANVLTF.

This clonotype has just a few counts. The chain carries TRBV15 and TRBJ1-5; no clear D. The V end was cut by 0 bases, the J end by 3 bases, with 12 bases between. CDR1 is LNHNV and CDR2 is YYDKDF in the germline V gene (reference sequence). CDR3 length equals 16 residues. The CDR3 DNA reads TGTGCCACCAGCAGAGACCCGGGAACAGACAATCAGCCCCAGCATTTT. It yields the protein CATSRDPGTDNQPQHF.

V is TRBV7-2 and J is TRBJ2-7; the D call may be TRBD1 or TRBD2 (5 bases each). Trimming pared 5 bases from V and 7 bases from J, leaving 18 bases between. CDR3 length: 14 amino acids. CDR1 and CDR2 (germline): SGHTA, FQGNSA. The CDR3 nucleotides read TGTGCCAGCAGCCCCATGGGGGACGGCGGGGAGCAGTACTTC. Amino acid sequence: CASSPMGDGGEQYF. Drawing the rest from reference TRBV7-2 and TRBJ2-7, the complete variable domain is GAGVSQSPSNKVTEKGKDVELRCDPISGHTALYWYRQSLGQGLEFLIYFQGNSAPDKSGLPSDRFSAERTGGSVSTLTIQRTQQEDSAVYLCASSPMGDGGEQYFGPGTRLTVT.

Many counts were recorded for this clonotype. The chain couples TRBV4-3 to TRBJ2-5; D could derive from TRBD1 or TRBD2 (5 bases each). This CDR3 is 13 amino acids long. Germline values: CDR1 LGHNA, CDR2 YSLEER. Trimming took 4 bases from V and 9 from J, leaving 15 bases between them. The CDR3: CASSPGLLGAQYF. The CDR3, as DNA: TGCGCCAGCAGCCCCGGACTGCTGGGGGCCCAGTACTTC.

On this clonotype: Germline is not matched at one junction end, which may reflect a read error. CDR3 DNA sequence: TGTGCCAGCAGCCAAGCAGGGTACTCCATCGGGGCCAACGCCCTGACTTTC. Translated, it gives CASSQAGYSIGANALTF. V usage is TRBV14 and J usage is TRBJ2-6; D may correspond to TRBD1 or TRBD2 (5 bases each). Germline CDR1 is SGHDN and CDR2 is FVKESK. There are 17 residues in the CDR3.

This clonotype occurred a few times. This chain uses TRBV6-4 with TRBJ2-7; TRBD1 matches at 12 bases. The CDR3 is 15 residues long. V lost 5 bases, J lost 5 bases, and 7 bases stayed unmatched. Germline V gene lookup returns CDR1 MRHNA and CDR2 SNTAGT. CDR3 residues: CASSWGQGAENEQYF. In DNA, the CDR3 is TGTGCCAGCAGTTGGGGACAGGGGGCGGAGAACGAGCAGTACTTC.

This clonotype has ten or more counts. This chain joins TRBV25-1 and TRBJ2-2; D may be TRBD2 (5 bases). Germline V gene data show CDR1 as MGHDK and CDR2 as SYGVNS. V lost 3 bases and J lost 11, with 13 bases in between. The CDR3 contains 13 residues. Here the CDR3 reads CASSDDWGVELFF. CDR3 nucleotides: TGTGCCAGCAGTGACGACTGGGGAGTCGAGCTGTTTTTT.

The sample holds many counts of this clonotype. The chain combines TRBV7-2 with TRBJ1-1; possibly TRBD1 for D (5 bases). V lost 5 bases and J lost 1, with 11 bases in between. The length of the CDR3 is 14 residues. Germline lookup yields CDR1 SGHTA and CDR2 FQGNSA. The CDR3 reads CASSRNQGNTEAFF. The CDR3 DNA is TGTGCCAGCAGCCGCAACCAGGGGAACACTGAAGCTTTCTTT. Supplemented by reference TRBV7-2 and TRBJ1-1, the full variable domain reads GAGVSQSPSNKVTEKGKDVELRCDPISGHTALYWYRQSLGQGLEFLIYFQGNSAPDKSGLPSDRFSAERTGGSVSTLTIQRTQQEDSAVYLCASSRNQGNTEAFFGQGTRLTVV.

This clonotype occurred many times. J is TRBJ1-3 and V is TRBV20-1; D perhaps matches TRBD1 (5 bases). The V end was cut by 2 bases, the J end by 2 bases, with 13 bases between. Germline V gene lookup returns CDR1 DFQATT and CDR2 SNEGSKA (reference sequence). CDR3 size: 15 residues. As DNA, the CDR3 is TGCAGTGCTAGACCACCGACGGGGCCTGGAAACACCATATATTTT. It translates to CSARPPTGPGNTIYF.

This clonotype was recorded at least ten times. CDR3 nucleotide sequence: TGTGCCACCAGTGACAATCTAGCACCGGCCAAGAAAGAGACCCAGTACTTC. This sequence encodes CATSDNLAPAKKETQYF. The chain recombines TRBV24-1 with TRBJ2-5; D is possibly TRBD2 (5 bases). The CDR3 runs 17 residues. Deletions cut 4 bases from V and 3 bases from J, with 20 bases between. CDR1 is KGHDR, CDR2 SFDVKD, per germline.

This clonotype turned up a few times. The genes are TRBV6-2 or TRBV6-3 and TRBJ1-5; no clear D. The CDR3 extends over 15 amino acids. The ends were cut back, 5 bases at V and 6 bases at J, with 17 bases in the middle. The germline CDR1 and CDR2 sequences are MNHEY and SVGEGT. In DNA, the CDR3 is TGTGCCAGCAGTGTGATGGGCAGTCCGATTCAGCCCCAGCATTTT. Amino acids: CASSVMGSPIQPQHF.

This clonotype was counted a few times. This chain uses TRBV12-3 or TRBV12-4 with TRBJ1-5, with no clear D. Deletions cut 2 bases from V and 4 bases from J, with 18 bases between. CDR3 size: 17 residues. CDR3 nucleotide sequence: TGTGCCAGCAGTTTATGGGTACGAGATCCTAATAATCAGCCCCAGCATTTT. This translates into CASSLWVRDPNNQPQHF.

This clonotype was found a few times. This chain links TRBV29-1 with TRBJ2-3; perhaps D is TRBD1 or TRBD2 (5 bases each). CDR1 is SQVTM and CDR2 is ANQGSEA in the germline V gene. Trimming took 7 bases from V and 0 from J, leaving 14 bases between them. This CDR3 has 14 amino acids. The CDR3, as DNA: TGCAGCGCCTTGATGGGACCGAGCACAGATACGCAGTATTTT. This codes for CSALMGPSTDTQYF.

This clonotype appeared a few times. The chain links TRBV19 to TRBJ2-7, with TRBD1 matching 7 bases. Germline V lookup: CDR1 LNHDA, CDR2 SQIVND (reference sequence). The CDR3 runs to 13 residues. V was clipped by 6 bases and J by 4 bases; unmatched bases: 6. The CDR3 region is CASRAGTDYEQYF. The CDR3, as DNA: TGTGCCAGTAGGGCCGGGACAGATTACGAGCAGTACTTC.